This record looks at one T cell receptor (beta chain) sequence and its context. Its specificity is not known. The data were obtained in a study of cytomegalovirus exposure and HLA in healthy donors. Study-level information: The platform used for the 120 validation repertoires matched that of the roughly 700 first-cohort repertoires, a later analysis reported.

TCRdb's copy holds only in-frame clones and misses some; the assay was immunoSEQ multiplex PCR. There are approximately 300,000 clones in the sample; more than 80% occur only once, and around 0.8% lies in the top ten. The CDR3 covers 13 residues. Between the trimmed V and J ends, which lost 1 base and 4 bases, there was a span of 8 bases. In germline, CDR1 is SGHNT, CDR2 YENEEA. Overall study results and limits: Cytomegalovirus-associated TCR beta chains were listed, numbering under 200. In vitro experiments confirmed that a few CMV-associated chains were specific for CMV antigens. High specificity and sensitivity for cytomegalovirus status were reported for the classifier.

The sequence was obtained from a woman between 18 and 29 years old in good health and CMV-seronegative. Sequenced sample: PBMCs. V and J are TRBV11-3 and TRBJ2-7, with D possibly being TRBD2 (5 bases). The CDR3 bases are TGTGCCAGCAGCTTAGGTCCGGGGTACGAGCAGTACTTC. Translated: CASSLGPGYEQYF.